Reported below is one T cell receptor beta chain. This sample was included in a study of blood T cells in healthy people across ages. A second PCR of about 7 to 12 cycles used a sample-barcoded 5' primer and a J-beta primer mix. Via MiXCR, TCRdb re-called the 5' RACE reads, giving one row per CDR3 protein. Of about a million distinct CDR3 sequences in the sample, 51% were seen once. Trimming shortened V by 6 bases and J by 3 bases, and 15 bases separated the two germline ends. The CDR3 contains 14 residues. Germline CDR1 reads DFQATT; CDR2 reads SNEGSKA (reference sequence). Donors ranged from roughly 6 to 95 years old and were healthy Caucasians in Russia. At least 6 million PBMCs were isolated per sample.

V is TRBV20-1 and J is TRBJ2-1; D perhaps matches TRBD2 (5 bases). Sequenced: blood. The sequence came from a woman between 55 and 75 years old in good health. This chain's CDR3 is CSAVSRANYNEQFF. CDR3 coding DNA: TGCAGTGCCGTGTCGCGGGCGAACTACAATGAGCAGTTCTTC.